This T cell receptor beta chain was observed in a study of cytomegalovirus exposure and HLA in healthy donors. Germline trimming cut 2 bases from V and 0 bases from J; bases unmatched to any gene: 4. In germline, CDR1 is GTSNPN, CDR2 SVGIG (reference sequence). This CDR3 is 14 amino acids long. The study ran its PCR with 60 Vbeta and 13 Jbeta primers. The repertoire was sequenced with immunoSEQ multiplex PCR; TCRdb's copy has only in-frame clones and lacks some. The table includes around 200,000 clones, 77% detected once. The source is a female donor in good health and CMV-seronegative. This chain connects TRBV30 to TRBJ2-7, with 7 bases aligning to TRBD2. The sequenced sample consisted of PBMCs. CDR3 loop: CAWSHGGGSYEQYF. CDR3 nucleotide sequence: TGTGCCTGGAGTCATGGCGGGGGCTCCTACGAGCAGTACTTC. The whole variable domain, remainder taken from reference TRBV30 and TRBJ2-7, is SQTIHQWPATLVQPVGSPLSLECTVEGTSNPNLYWYRQAAGRGLQLLFYSVGIGQISSEVPQNLSASRPQDRQFILSSKKLLLSDSGFYLCAWSHGGGSYEQYFGPGTRLTVT.